This entry is about one T cell receptor (beta chain). The antigen it binds to is not known. Base qualities were left out, and no much larger clone turns up one base away. What the treatment or condition label conveys for this sample: approximately 11-day PBMC culture with coronavirus spike peptide pools or control peptides (ViraFEST assay). The ViraFEST assay, used in the study, expanded antigen-specific T cells with peptide pools and then identified the expanded clonotypes through TCR sequencing. The positive SARS-CoV-2 PCR tests of the convalescent patients were dated from March to December 2020, before the Alpha, Beta and Delta variants emerged in the United States. PBMCs were cultured at roughly 1.8 million per well in IMDM supplemented with about 5.5% human AB serum and about 9.6 IU/ml IL-2, with about 9 ug/ml peptide pools added. On days 3 and 7, half of the culture medium was replaced with fresh IL-2-containing medium. After approximately eleven days of culture, CD4+ T cells were isolated by negative selection using the EasySep CD4+ T cell isolation kit. PBMCs were separated from whole blood using Ficoll-Paque Plus gradient centrifugation and then either used fresh or cryopreserved at -140C. Culture conditions were generally each tested in triplicate wells.

These data come from a study of vaccination and CD4 T cells after COVID-19 (dated by TCRdb to the early 2020s). In the study overall: SARS-CoV-2 positivity had been established in the convalescent patients by nasal swab PCR, and mild disease was recorded in about 9 of these patients and severe disease in one. As controls, cultures received a CEFX viral epitope pool (the positive control), an HIV-1 Nef peptide pool (the negative control), or no peptide at all. Post-vaccine blood samples were collected a median of approximately 77 days after the second vaccine dose, ranging from roughly 13 to 241 days. The convalescent cohort comprised six males and four females, including two Hispanic individuals, seven Caucasians, two Asians and one multiracial person. Participants got two doses of the Pfizer-BioNTech BNT162b2 vaccine (n=8) or two doses of the Moderna mRNA-1273 vaccine (n=2). Overlapping spike peptide pools from SARS-CoV-2 and from the common cold coronaviruses HCoV-NL63, HCoV-OC43 and HCoV-229E were used as culture stimuli. In ten to eleven COVID-19 convalescent patients and a handful of infection-naive healthy vaccine recipients, researchers compared the spike-specific CD4+ TCR repertoire from before mRNA vaccination with the repertoire from after. Post-COVID blood samples were collected from convalescent patients a median of around 100 days after diagnosis, with a range of about 30 to 161 days. General findings and caveats noted by the study authors: In convalescent patients, nearly all vaccine-specific clones (304 of 307) were found to be mono-reactive for SARS-CoV-2 spike rather than cross-reactive with common cold coronaviruses. Among the post-vaccine SARS-CoV-2-reactive clones in convalescent patients, a median 86.3% showed up only after vaccination, which suggests vaccine-specific priming. Only a relatively small number of convalescent patients were included in the study, and early timepoints following natural infection were not analyzed. The median count of SARS-CoV-2-reactive clonotypes went up from 20 to 25 after infection to 38 after vaccination, although the change was not significant.

Library generation was performed with PCR. At the Johns Hopkins FTIC core, DNA from the cultured CD4+ T cells underwent TCR sequencing with the Oncomine TCR Beta short-read assay. The QIAamp micro DNA kit was used to extract genomic DNA from the cultured CD4+ T cells. Oncomine TCR Beta libraries from cultured CD4+ T cells were pooled using unique dual indexes and sequenced on an Illumina iSeq 100. Under the source paper's analysis protocol: Non-productive sequences were filtered out, and CDR3s that did not start with C, did not end with F or W, or were shorter than 7 amino acids were discarded. The MANAFEST web application identified antigen-specific clonotypes by comparing peptide-stimulated wells against reference wells and other culture wells. To be called positive, a clone needed an FDR below 0.05, an odds ratio above 5, and a productive frequency above 0.1% in at least two of three replicate wells. A clonotype was classed as cross-reactive if the clonotype showed significant expansion both in SARS-CoV-2 spike wells and in at least one common cold coronavirus spike condition. CDR3 homology was assessed with Levenshtein distances (stringdist) and unrooted phylogenetic trees (ape) in R version 3.6.1. TCRdb trimmed the raw reads at Q25, called clones with MiXCR and kept productive beta chains. Under each unique CDR3 protein, matching rows form one entry showing the most common genes and DNA. These V and J calls rely on TCRdb rather than the paper's analysis. Here the sample has 10,000 to 15,000 distinct CDR3 sequences; roughly 58% occur a single time. Approximately 10% of the sample belongs to the ten largest clones.

The CDR3 runs 15 residues from the cysteine to the phenylalanine. The sequence is cut down to CDR3 DNA, 45 bases in frame from base 1. Trimming removed 3 bases from V and 3 bases from J; the gene matches leave 2 bases unexplained. Based on the germline V gene, the CDR1 and CDR2 sequences are KGHDR and SFDVKD. The sequencing sample was made of CD4+ T cells from blood, cultured in vitro. The TCR comes from a human donor who had recovered from COVID-19. The chain is encoded by TRBV24-1 joined to TRBJ2-4; 9 nucleotides in the junction match TRBD2. The encoded CDR3 is CATSDASGNKNIQYF. At the DNA level, the sequence is TGTGCCACCAGTGATGCTAGCGGGAACAAAAACATTCAGTACTTC.